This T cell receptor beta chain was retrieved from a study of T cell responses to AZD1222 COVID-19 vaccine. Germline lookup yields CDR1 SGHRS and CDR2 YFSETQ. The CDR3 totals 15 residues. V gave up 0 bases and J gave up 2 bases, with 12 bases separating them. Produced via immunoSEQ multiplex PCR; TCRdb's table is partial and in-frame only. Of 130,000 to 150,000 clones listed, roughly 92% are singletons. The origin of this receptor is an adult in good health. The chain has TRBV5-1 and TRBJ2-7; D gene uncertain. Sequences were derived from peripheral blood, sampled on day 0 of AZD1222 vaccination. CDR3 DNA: TGCGCCAGCAGCTTGGAGGCGGCAGGAACCTACGAGCAGTACTTC. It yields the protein CASSLEAAGTYEQYF.